The clone carrying this TCR beta chain is medium-sized. Its target is not known. CDR3 size: 14 residues. Germline V lookup: CDR1 ENHRY, CDR2 SYGVKD. Deletions cut 2 bases from V and 5 bases from J, with 12 bases between. Lacking atypia, the adjacent lung had been sampled at least 2 cm away from the tumor margin. The entry originates in a study of T cells in localized non-small cell lung cancer. General study findings and limits: With higher T cell density in blood came longer overall survival. Paired adjacent lung recovered a median around 62 of the top 100 tumor clones. Highest T cell clonality was seen in uninvolved adjacent lung, surpassing that measured in tumor.

Sequencing was performed with immunoSEQ multiplex PCR; in TCRdb, only in-frame clones are kept and a portion is missing. There are 2,000 or so clones in the sample; 26% occur only once, and around 15% lies in the top ten. The chain recombines TRBV10-3 with TRBJ2-5; tentative D call: TRBD1 (5 bases). Sequencing was performed on normal lung tissue next to the tumor, taken before any cancer treatment. The clonotype comes from a female donor over 55 with stage I lung adenocarcinoma. The CDR3 DNA follows: TGTGCCATCAGTGAGAGTCAGGACACGGAGACCCAGTACTTC. This sequence encodes CAISESQDTETQYF.